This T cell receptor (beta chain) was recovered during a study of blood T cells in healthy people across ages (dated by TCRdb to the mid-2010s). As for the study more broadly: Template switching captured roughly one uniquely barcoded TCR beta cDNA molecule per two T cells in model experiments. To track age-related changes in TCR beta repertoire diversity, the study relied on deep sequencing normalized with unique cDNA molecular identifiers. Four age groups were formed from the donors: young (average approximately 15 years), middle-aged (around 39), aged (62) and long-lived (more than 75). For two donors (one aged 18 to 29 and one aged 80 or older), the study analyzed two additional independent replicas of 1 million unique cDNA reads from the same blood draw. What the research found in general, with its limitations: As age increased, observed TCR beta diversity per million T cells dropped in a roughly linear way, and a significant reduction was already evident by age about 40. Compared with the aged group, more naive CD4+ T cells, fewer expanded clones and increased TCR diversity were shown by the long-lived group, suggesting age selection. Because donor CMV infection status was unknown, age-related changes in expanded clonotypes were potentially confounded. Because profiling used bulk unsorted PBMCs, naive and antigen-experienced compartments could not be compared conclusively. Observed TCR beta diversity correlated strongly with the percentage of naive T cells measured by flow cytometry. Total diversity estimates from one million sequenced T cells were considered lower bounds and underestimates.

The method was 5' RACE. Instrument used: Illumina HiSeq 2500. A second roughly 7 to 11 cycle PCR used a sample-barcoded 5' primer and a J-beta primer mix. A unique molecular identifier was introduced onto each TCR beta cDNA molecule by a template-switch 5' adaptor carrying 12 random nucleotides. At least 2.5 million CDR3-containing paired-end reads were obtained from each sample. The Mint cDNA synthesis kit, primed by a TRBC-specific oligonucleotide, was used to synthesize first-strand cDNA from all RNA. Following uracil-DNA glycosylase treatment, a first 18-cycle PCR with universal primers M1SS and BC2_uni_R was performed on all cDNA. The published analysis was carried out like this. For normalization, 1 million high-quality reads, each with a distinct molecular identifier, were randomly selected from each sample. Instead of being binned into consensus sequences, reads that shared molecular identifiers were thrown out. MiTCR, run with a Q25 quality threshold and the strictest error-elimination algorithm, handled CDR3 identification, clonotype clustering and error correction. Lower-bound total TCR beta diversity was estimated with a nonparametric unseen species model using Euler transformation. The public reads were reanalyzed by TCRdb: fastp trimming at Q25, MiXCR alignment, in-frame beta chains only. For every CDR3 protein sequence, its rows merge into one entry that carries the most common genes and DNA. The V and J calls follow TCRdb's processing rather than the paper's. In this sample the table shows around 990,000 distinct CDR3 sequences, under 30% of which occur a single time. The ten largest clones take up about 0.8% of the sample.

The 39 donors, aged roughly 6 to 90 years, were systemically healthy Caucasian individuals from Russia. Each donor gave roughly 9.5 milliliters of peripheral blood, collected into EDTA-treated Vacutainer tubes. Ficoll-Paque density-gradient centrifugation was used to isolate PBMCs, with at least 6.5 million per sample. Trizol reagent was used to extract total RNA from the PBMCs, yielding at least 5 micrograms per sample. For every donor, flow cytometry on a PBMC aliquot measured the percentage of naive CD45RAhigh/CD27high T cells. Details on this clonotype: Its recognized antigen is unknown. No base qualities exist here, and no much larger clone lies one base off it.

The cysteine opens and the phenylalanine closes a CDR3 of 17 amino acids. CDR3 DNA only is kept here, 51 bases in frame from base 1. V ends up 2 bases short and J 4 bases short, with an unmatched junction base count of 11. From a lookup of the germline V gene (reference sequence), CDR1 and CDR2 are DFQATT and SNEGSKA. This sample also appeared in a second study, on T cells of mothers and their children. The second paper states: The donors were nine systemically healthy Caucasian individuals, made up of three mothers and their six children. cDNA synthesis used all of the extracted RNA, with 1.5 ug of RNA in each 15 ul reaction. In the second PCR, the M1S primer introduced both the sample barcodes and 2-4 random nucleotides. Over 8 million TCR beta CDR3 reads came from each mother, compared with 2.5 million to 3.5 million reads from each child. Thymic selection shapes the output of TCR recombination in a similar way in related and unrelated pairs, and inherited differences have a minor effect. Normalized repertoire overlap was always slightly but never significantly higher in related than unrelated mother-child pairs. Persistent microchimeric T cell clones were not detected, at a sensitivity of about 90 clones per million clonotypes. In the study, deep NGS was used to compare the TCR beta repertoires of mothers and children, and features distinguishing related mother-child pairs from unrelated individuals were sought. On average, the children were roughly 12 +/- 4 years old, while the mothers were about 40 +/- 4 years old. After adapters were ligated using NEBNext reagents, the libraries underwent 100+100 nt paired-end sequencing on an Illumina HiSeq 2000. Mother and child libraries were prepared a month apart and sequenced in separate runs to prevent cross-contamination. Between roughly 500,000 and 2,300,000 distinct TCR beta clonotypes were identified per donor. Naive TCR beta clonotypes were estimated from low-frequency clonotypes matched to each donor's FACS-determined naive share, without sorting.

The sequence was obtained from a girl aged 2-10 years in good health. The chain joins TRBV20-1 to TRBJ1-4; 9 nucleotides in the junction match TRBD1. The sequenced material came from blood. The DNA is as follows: TGCAGTGCTAGACCTCATTGGGACAGGGCCGGTAATGAAAAACTGTTTTTT. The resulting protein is CSARPHWDRAGNEKLFF.